This T cell receptor (beta chain) derives from a study of identical twins. Study findings and constraints: Monozygotic twins shared more out-of-frame TCR alpha than recombination models predicted.

Unique molecular identifiers were in the cDNA, with template-switch universal primer binding. TCRdb passed the 5' RACE reads through MiXCR, listing each CDR3 protein once. The sample includes under 250,000 distinct CDR3 sequences, roughly 12% of them seen just once. Worth noting for this clonotype: What it recognizes is unknown.

The J segment lost 7 bases and the V segment lost 4 bases, leaving 10 bases of the junction unmatched. The CDR3 runs 15 residues. Germline-derived CDR1 and CDR2 are SGHDT and YYEEEE. The same specimen was also included in a second study, on yellow fever vaccine responses in identical twins.

Sequencing was performed on memory (CD45RO+) T cells sorted from blood. This chain links TRBV5-6 with TRBJ2-2; TRBD1 aligns across 7 bases. The TCR sequence derives from a woman aged 18-35 years in good health. DNA of the CDR3: TGTGCCAGCAGCGGACAGACAGGGTCGGTCGGGGAGCTGTTTTTT. It specifies CASSGQTGSVGELFF.